The TCR beta chain described here comes from a study of T-cell memory formation after mild COVID-19. MiXCR, applied by TCRdb to the 5' RACE reads, yields one record per CDR3 protein. In the table there are 25,000 to 35,000 distinct CDR3 sequences, about 8% of which are singletons. This clonotype occurred a few times. The germline V gene has CDR1 SGHRS and CDR2 YFSETQ. The CDR3 spans 18 residues. With 3 bases clipped from V and 2 bases from J, the junction kept 11 bases outside the gene matches. This chain joins TRBV5-1 and TRBJ1-4, with TRBD1 matching over 9 bases. This clonotype originated in an adult woman who had mild COVID-19 (a few samples of this study predate the infection). Cell type and time point are not known. The sequenced sample was PBMCs or a T cell subset sorted from them (not recorded which). CDR3 in amino acids: CASSYHTGGEITNEKLFF. CDR3 nucleotides: TGCGCCAGCAGCTACCATACAGGGGGCGAAATTACTAATGAAAAACTGTTTTTT.